A selection of T cell receptor beta chains follows, all from one sample in a study of control samples from healthy donors and cancer patients. Profiling relied on immunoSEQ multiplex PCR, and the TCRdb table lists in-frame clones only, not all of them. The sample lists under 450,000 clones; about 93% were seen once. Material for sequencing was PBMCs. These receptor sequences come from a middle-aged man with head and neck cancer. CDR3s include the opening cysteine and the closing phenylalanine or tryptophan.

V	J	CDR3
TRBV6-1	TRBJ2-1	CASSESSGYYNEQFF
TRBV30	TRBJ2-4	CAWSVPGGKNIQYF
TRBV7-3	TRBJ2-2	CASSLPSLTRSTGELFF
TRBV2	TRBJ1-1	CASQGPGQGNMNTEAFF
TRBV6-6	TRBJ1-2	CASGPDRNYGYTF
TRBV7-3	TRBJ1-1	CASSLTGANTEAFF
TRBV10-2	TRBJ2-7	CASRQGHEGYEQYF
TRBV28	TRBJ2-7	CASRDGQAAYEQYF
TRBV6-5	TRBJ1-1	CASSYWQGRNTEAFF
TRBV9	TRBJ2-3	CASSVAGSPHTDTQYF
TRBV19	TRBJ2-7	CASSMGAKSYEQYF
TRBV24-1	TRBJ2-1	CATSFASRKDEQFF
TRBV9	TRBJ2-5	CASSPIGLAGQETQYF
TRBV19	TRBJ2-1	CASSIASRYNEQFF
TRBV4-2	TRBJ2-4	CASSPGQGEAKNIQYF
TRBV2	TRBJ1-3	CASSMGSGNTIYF
TRBV7-6	TRBJ2-5	CASSSGAPPETQYF
TRBV28	TRBJ2-3	CASSSRLAGGTDTQYF
TRBV7-2	TRBJ1-1	CASSLGGRVTEAFF
TRBV10-1	TRBJ2-1	CASSPSGNEQFF
TRBV28	TRBJ1-6	CASTSLAGALNSPLHF
TRBV7-9	TRBJ2-1	CASSSRETGSGEQFF
TRBV4-1	TRBJ2-7	CASSQALDTGNYEQYF
TRBV2	TRBJ2-7	CASRADLQGKGYEQYF
TRBV29-1	TRBJ1-2	CSSAGTGNSYGYTF
TRBV11-2	TRBJ2-5	CASSPRAFERSAQYF
TRBV2	TRBJ2-3	CASEGPGTSGGISGADTQYF
TRBV7-2	TRBJ1-5	CASSAGHSGNQPQHF
TRBV4-1	TRBJ1-5	CASSPVQEGQPQHF
TRBV24-1	TRBJ2-3	CATSDPVGQVGAQYF
TRBV6-4	TRBJ2-7	CAIPWTGPSYEQYF
TRBV6-2/TRBV6-3	TRBJ1-5	CASSYRQGNQPQHF
TRBV30	TRBJ1-3	CACRGLSGNTIYF
TRBV20-1	TRBJ2-7	CSASDRGRLAGSGQYF
TRBV6-6	TRBJ1-5	CASSFGSTQPQHF
TRBV2	TRBJ2-2	CASTLGGGRTGELFF
TRBV19	TRBJ1-1	CASRLRGEAFF
TRBV6-4	TRBJ1-6	CASSPTGVNSPLHF
TRBV6-6	TRBJ2-3	CASSSGSPSREYF
TRBV25-1	TRBJ2-3	CASSELARDTQYF
TRBV5-6	TRBJ2-1	CASSQLLPLDIGAREEQFF
TRBV5-6	TRBJ2-4	CASSLASSGRKNIQYF
TRBV9	TRBJ2-1	CASPPTVGLEDVQFF
TRBV24-1	TRBJ2-5	CATSDFSDREWMETQYF
TRBV19	TRBJ1-5	CASSIGRDQPQHF
TRBV5-6	TRBJ1-5	CASSKLMTGINQPQHF
TRBV19	TRBJ1-4	CASSMQGAGYEKLFF
TRBV5-1	TRBJ2-7	CASSPAGGSYEQYF
TRBV6-5	TRBJ2-7	CASSYPGTGSYEQYF
TRBV11-3	TRBJ2-2	CASSYREAGTGELFF
TRBV11-2	TRBJ2-2	CASSLDPGLAYTGELFF
TRBV15	TRBJ2-2	CATNGGGLYTGELFF
TRBV5-5	TRBJ1-5	CASSGSLDNNQPQHF
TRBV11-2	TRBJ2-1	CASSSPLRLNEQFF